A single sample is the source of the 15 T cell receptor beta chains below, sequenced in a study of beta chain features in type 1 diabetes. Reverse transcription of all isolated RNA meant that expressed TCRB transcripts were sequenced. The protocol was immunoSEQ multiplex PCR, while the TCRdb copy is restricted to in-frame clones and leaves out a portion. The sample has tens of thousands of clones, roughly two thirds seen once. The source material was Tregs from blood. The receptors stem from a woman between 35 and 50 years old in good health.

The chain has TRBV29-1 and TRBJ1-2; a possible D gene is TRBD1 (6 bases). Germline values: CDR1 SQVTM, CDR2 ANQGSEA. The CDR3 runs to 13 residues. V gave up 1 base and J gave up 2 bases, with 8 bases separating them. CDR3 coding DNA: TGCAGCGTTGAAGGGCAGGGGAACTATGGCTACACCTTC. Protein sequence: CSVEGQGNYGYTF.

The sample holds a few counts of this clone. The chain joins TRBV10-3 to TRBJ1-1; a possible D gene is TRBD1 (5 bases). The CDR3 extends over 15 amino acids. CDR1 is ENHRY, CDR2 SYGVKD, per germline. V was pared by 1 base and J by 3 bases, with 12 bases between. Here the CDR3 reads CAISEYGGLDTEAFF. As DNA, the CDR3 is TGTGCCATCAGTGAGTACGGGGGTTTGGACACTGAAGCTTTCTTT.

In this sample, this clone turned up a few times. The V call is TRBV7-9, the J call TRBJ2-3; D possibly corresponds to TRBD1 (5 bases). The CDR3 length is 14 residues. The germline V gene has CDR1 SEHNR and CDR2 FQNEAQ (reference sequence). Trimming pared 2 bases from V and 5 bases from J, leaving 11 bases between. The CDR3 spells CASSLIAGQDTQYF. CDR3 nucleotide sequence: TGTGCCAGCAGCTTAATTGCAGGGCAAGATACGCAGTATTTT.

V gene TRBV7-8 combines with J gene TRBJ1-6, with no clear D. The V gene lost 5 bases and the J gene lost 3 bases, with 14 bases spanning the gap. The V gene's germline CDR1 is SGHVS and CDR2 FQNEAQ. The CDR3 is 16 residues long. The CDR3 bases are TGTGCCAGCAGCACTAGACGGGTTAACTATAATTCACCCCTCCACTTT. Its translation: CASSTRRVNYNSPLHF.

In its sample, this clone was seen a few times. The V call is TRBV7-2, the J call TRBJ1-5, with D maybe TRBD1 (5 bases). CDR1 is SGHTA and CDR2 is FQGNSA in the germline V gene. The CDR3 loop spans 16 amino acids. V was shortened by 5 bases and J by 7 bases, with 21 bases between the two germline ends. Here the CDR3 reads CASSTGVGGIGQPQHF. CDR3 in DNA: TGTGCCAGCAGCACGGGGGTGGGAGGGATAGGGCAGCCCCAGCATTTT.

The rearrangement uses TRBV10-3 and TRBJ2-3; TRBD1 might be the D (5 bases). The CDR3 loop spans 18 amino acids. The germline V and J ends were trimmed by 2 bases and 0 bases, with 18 bases remaining between them. Germline assignment: CDR1 ENHRY and CDR2 SYGVKD. Written as DNA, the CDR3 is TGTGCCATCAGTGAGCCCGTAAAGAAAGGGGCTAGCACAGATACGCAGTATTTT. Residues: CAISEPVKKGASTDTQYF.

This clone was observed a few times. V usage is TRBV7-8 and J usage is TRBJ2-1; D is unclear. The CDR3 sequence is 12 residues long. Trimming stripped 4 bases from V and 8 bases from J, with 9 bases between. Germline V gene data show CDR1 as SGHVS and CDR2 as FQNEAQ. The CDR3, as DNA: TGTGCCAGCAGCTCTAAGCCGGATGAGCAGTTCTTC. This codes for CASSSKPDEQFF.

The chain joins TRBV18 to TRBJ2-7; 11 positions match TRBD2. From germline, CDR1 is KGHSH and CDR2 LQKENI. V trimming: 8 bases; J trimming: 7 bases; junction bases outside the gene matches: 7. This CDR3 contains 13 residues. This CDR3 is CASQGTSGIEQYF. DNA for the CDR3: TGTGCCAGCCAGGGGACTAGCGGCATAGAGCAGTACTTC.

The rearrangement links TRBV10-3 to TRBJ1-5; 12 bases are a match to TRBD1. CDR1 and CDR2 from the germline V gene are ENHRY and SYGVKD. The CDR3 has 15 residues. The V and J ends lost 6 bases and 5 bases, in that order; junction bases with no gene match: 5. As DNA, the CDR3 is TGTGCCATCAGACCCGGGACAGGGGGCGATCAGCCCCAGCATTTT. Amino acid sequence: CAIRPGTGGDQPQHF.

This chain links TRBV19 with TRBJ1-2; D is undetermined. CDR1 and CDR2 from the germline V gene are LNHDA and SQIVND (reference sequence). The V end lost 5 bases, the J end lost 2 bases, and 6 bases lay between the germline ends. This CDR3 has 12 residues. The CDR3 here is CASSLRNYGYTF. CDR3 in DNA: TGTGCCAGTAGTCTACGGAACTATGGCTACACCTTC.

The chain uses TRBV6-1 and TRBJ2-5; tentative D call: TRBD1 (5 bases). The CDR3 is made up of 11 amino acids. Germline V CDR1 and CDR2: MNHNS, SASEGT. V was pared by 2 bases and J by 8 bases, with 6 bases between. In DNA form, the CDR3 reads TGTGCCAGCAGTGAACAGGGTACCCAGTACTTC. It yields the protein CASSEQGTQYF.

V and J are TRBV9 and TRBJ2-7; D possibly corresponds to TRBD1 (6 bases). The CDR3 runs to 14 residues. Germline V gene lookup returns CDR1 SGDLS and CDR2 YYNGEE. V was pared by 3 bases and J by 2 bases, with 12 bases between. The CDR3 is CASSAQGPAYEQYF. CDR3 sequence (DNA): TGTGCCAGCAGCGCGCAGGGGCCAGCCTACGAGCAGTACTTC.

This sequence joins TRBV5-4 and TRBJ2-7, with 8 nucleotides matching TRBD1. The trim removed 4 bases at V and 2 bases at J, leaving 8 bases unmatched. The CDR3 length is 15 residues. Germline CDR1 and CDR2: SGHNT and YYREEE (reference sequence). The CDR3 region is CASSSRTGLTYEQYF. In DNA form, the CDR3 reads TGTGCCAGCAGCAGTCGGACAGGGCTAACCTACGAGCAGTACTTC. The entire variable domain, with the rest obtained from reference TRBV5-4 and TRBJ2-7, is as follows: ETGVTQSPTHLIKTRGQQVTLRCSSQSGHNTVSWYQQALGQGPQFIFQYYREEENGRGNFPPRFSGLQFPNYSSELNVNALELDDSALYLCASSSRTGLTYEQYFGPGTRLTVT.

The CDR3, as DNA: TGTGCCAGCAGTGAAGAGGGGCCAACCTACGAGCAGTACTTC. This translates into CASSEEGPTYEQYF. V and J are TRBV6-1 and TRBJ2-7, with D perhaps TRBD1 (5 bases). CDR3 length: 14 residues. From germline, CDR1 is MNHNS and CDR2 SASEGT. The ends were cut back, 1 base at V and 2 bases at J, with 9 bases in the middle.

This clone has more than one count but fewer than ten. The rearrangement joins TRBV29-1 to TRBJ2-7; D not certain. Germline V gene data show CDR1 as SQVTM and CDR2 as ANQGSEA. V was clipped by 4 bases and J by 3 bases, with 10 bases between them. This CDR3 spans 12 amino acids. CDR3 nucleotides: TGCAGCGTTGGAAGCAAGATCTACGAGCAGTACTTC. Encoded protein: CSVGSKIYEQYF.